Listed here are 8 T cell receptor beta chains from one sample, sequenced in a study of blood T cell repertoires in COVID-19. Profiled with immunoSEQ multiplex PCR; TCRdb holds only in-frame clones, not every one. The sample holds 200,000 to 250,000 clones, approximately 89% seen once. The specimen was PBMCs or T cells enriched from blood (not recorded which). The receptors originated from a woman in her 30s who had been exposed to COVID-19.

CDR3 coding DNA: TGTGCCAGCAGCCACGAACTAGCGGAAACAGATACGCAGTATTTT. Encoded protein: CASSHELAETDTQYF. This chain uses TRBV4-2 with TRBJ2-3; 8 positions agree with TRBD2. Germline V gene data show CDR1 as LGHNA and CDR2 as YNFKEQ. V shed 3 bases, J shed 3 bases, and the junction held 5 bases outside the gene matches. The CDR3 covers 15 residues.

The V call is TRBV7-2, the J call TRBJ2-3; D may be TRBD2 (5 bases). Trimming cost V 3 bases and J 6 bases, with 10 bases left between them. The CDR3 consists of 13 residues. Germline V lookup: CDR1 SGHTA, CDR2 FQGNSA. DNA of the CDR3: TGTGCCAGCAGCTTTGTGGAGGTGGATACGCAGTATTTT. Protein product: CASSFVEVDTQYF.

The chain recombines TRBV11-2 with TRBJ2-5, with 8 bases matching TRBD1. The germline V gene has CDR1 SGHAT and CDR2 FQNNGV. The ends lost 5 bases at V and 4 bases at J; junction bases unmatched: 9. The CDR3 has 15 amino acids. CDR3 nucleotides: TGTGCCAGCAGCAACCTACAGGGGGACGGAGAGACCCAGTACTTC. Translating gives CASSNLQGDGETQYF.

The chain couples TRBV6-5 to TRBJ2-7; D may be TRBD2 (6 bases). Trimming pared 7 bases from V and 6 bases from J, leaving 22 bases between. Germline V CDR1 and CDR2: MNHEY, SVGAGI. The CDR3 is 15 amino acids. The CDR3, as DNA: TGTGCCAGCACTTTTACCAGGGACTCTAGTACCGAGCAGTACTTC. Amino acids: CASTFTRDSSTEQYF.

The CDR3 sequence is CASSCWTSGRRKQFF. CDR3 nucleotide sequence: TGTGCCAGCAGTTGCTGGACTAGCGGGAGAAGGAAGCAGTTCTTC. The chain combines TRBV6-2 or TRBV6-3 with TRBJ2-1, with 13 bases that match TRBD2. This CDR3 has 15 residues. Per the germline V gene, CDR1 is MNHEY and CDR2 is SVGEGT. The junction had 8 bases not matched to a gene; V was cut back by 4 bases and J by 11 bases.

This clone was observed once. The chain combines TRBV27 with TRBJ2-3; 9 bases fit TRBD1. The CDR3 runs 18 residues. Germline V gene data show CDR1 as MNHEY and CDR2 as SMNVEV (reference sequence). The V gene end was trimmed by 5 bases and the J gene end by 2 bases; junction bases not matched to a gene: 14. CDR3 DNA: TGTGCCAGCAGTCCGACTTGGGACAGGGCGATATTCACAGATACGCAGTATTTT. It translates to CASSPTWDRAIFTDTQYF.

The chain uses TRBV5-4 and TRBJ2-1, with D unresolved. The CDR3 totals 13 residues. Germline assignment: CDR1 SGHNT and CDR2 YYREEE (reference sequence). The ends were cut back, 2 bases at V and 8 bases at J, with 11 bases in the middle. CDR3 nucleotides: TGTGCCAGCAGCTTTGAGGTAGCTTATGAGCAGTTCTTC. Translated: CASSFEVAYEQFF. Filled out from reference TRBV5-4 and TRBJ2-1, the complete variable domain reads ETGVTQSPTHLIKTRGQQVTLRCSSQSGHNTVSWYQQALGQGPQFIFQYYREEENGRGNFPPRFSGLQFPNYSSELNVNALELDDSALYLCASSFEVAYEQFFGPGTRLTVL.

V gene TRBV28 combines with J gene TRBJ1-6, with 7 bases matching TRBD1. Germline CDR1 is MDHEN and CDR2 is SYDVKM. The V segment lost 8 bases and the J segment 10 bases; nucleotides outside the gene matches: 11. The CDR3 runs 14 residues. The chain's CDR3 is CASRPGTVPSPLHF. DNA for the CDR3: TGTGCCAGCCGACCCGGGACAGTCCCCTCACCCCTCCACTTT. The full variable domain, in which reference TRBV28 and TRBJ1-6 provide the parts outside the CDR3, is DVKVTQSSRYLVKRTGEKVFLECVQDMDHENMFWYRQDPGLGLRLIYFSYDVKMKEKGDIPEGYSVSREKKERFSLILESASTNQTSMYLCASRPGTVPSPLHFGNGTRLTVT.